The 22 T cell receptor beta chains below come from one sample, sequenced in a study of control samples from healthy donors and cancer patients. Profiled with immunoSEQ multiplex PCR; TCRdb holds only in-frame clones, not every one. Here the sample spans tens of thousands of clones, 65% to 80% being singletons. Sequenced sample: PBMCs. Receptor source: a man aged 60 to 75 with head and neck cancer.

The chain recombines TRBV24-1 with TRBJ2-5, with unresolved D. Per the germline V gene, CDR1 is KGHDR and CDR2 is SFDVKD. Trimming took 0 bases from V and 2 from J, leaving 12 bases between them. This CDR3 contains 16 residues. The CDR3 loop reads CATSDLQGTVQETQYF. CDR3 nucleotide sequence: TGTGCCACCAGTGATTTGCAAGGAACAGTTCAAGAGACCCAGTACTTC.

This sequence joins TRBV28 and TRBJ2-7; maybe TRBD1 (6 bases). This CDR3 contains 14 residues. CDR1 and CDR2 from the germline V gene are MDHEN and SYDVKM. Deletions cut 5 bases from V and 4 bases from J, with 15 bases between. The chain's CDR3 is CASSRQVPPYEQYF. In nucleotides, the CDR3 is TGTGCCAGCAGTAGACAGGTTCCCCCTTACGAGCAGTACTTC.

The rearrangement joins TRBV19 to TRBJ2-1; 9 bases map to TRBD2. Per the germline V gene, CDR1 is LNHDA and CDR2 is SQIVND (reference sequence). CDR3 length: 19 amino acids. J was trimmed by 4 bases and V by 3 bases; bases with no gene match: 16. The CDR3 reads CASSMLGATSGRPYNEQFF. The DNA of the CDR3 is TGTGCCAGTAGTATGTTGGGGGCGACCAGCGGGAGGCCATACAATGAGCAGTTCTTC.

This clone was recorded only once. J is TRBJ2-3 and V is TRBV21-1; the table's D call of TRBD1 was not tested on the DNA. TRBV21-1 is flagged as a pseudogene. This CDR3 region has 19 residues. The CDR3 sequence: CASSKRNWDRRSSTDTQYF. The CDR3 nucleotides are TGTGCCAGCAGCAAGCGTAATTGGGACAGAAGATCTAGCACAGATACGCAGTATTTT.

V and J are TRBV28 and TRBJ2-7, with D perhaps TRBD1 or TRBD2 (5 bases each). V lost 6 bases and J 0 bases, leaving 18 bases between the germline ends. There are 16 residues in the CDR3. The germline V gene encodes CDR1 MDHEN and CDR2 SYDVKM. The CDR3 sequence is CASRGWGTASSYEQYF. The CDR3 region has the DNA TGTGCCAGCAGGGGGTGGGGGACGGCGAGCTCCTACGAGCAGTACTTC.

This chain joins TRBV19 and TRBJ2-7; 9 nucleotides agree with TRBD1. V dropped 11 bases and J dropped 0; count of bases not matched to a gene: 8. This CDR3 has 14 amino acids. Germline V gene lookup returns CDR1 LNHDA and CDR2 SQIVND (reference sequence). Written as DNA, the CDR3 is TGTGCCTCCCGGCCGGGACAGGGCTCCTACGAGCAGTACTTC. Amino acids: CASRPGQGSYEQYF.

The chain employs TRBV30 and TRBJ2-7; D possibly corresponds to TRBD1 (6 bases). Germline V gene lookup returns CDR1 GTSNPN and CDR2 SVGIG (reference sequence). V lost 0 bases and J lost 0, with 9 bases in between. The CDR3 spans 14 residues. The CDR3, as DNA: TGTGCCTGGAGTGTACAGGGCAGCTCCTACGAGCAGTACTTC. Residues: CAWSVQGSSYEQYF.

The chain uses TRBV7-9 and TRBJ2-3; no firm D call. In germline, CDR1 is SEHNR, CDR2 FQNEAQ (reference sequence). The germline V and J ends were trimmed by 6 bases and 6 bases, with 13 bases remaining between them. The CDR3 sequence is 13 residues long. The CDR3 region is CASRPFEPDTQYF. The CDR3 coding sequence is TGTGCCAGCAGGCCCTTTGAGCCGGATACGCAGTATTTT.

V usage is TRBV7-9 and J usage is TRBJ1-4; D call uncertain. Germline V gene lookup returns CDR1 SEHNR and CDR2 FQNEAQ (reference sequence). The ends were cut back, 5 bases at V and 4 bases at J, with 14 bases in the middle. The CDR3 spans 15 residues. The CDR3 coding sequence is TGTGCCAGCAGCCCCCCGGCAGCCAATAATGAAAAACTGTTTTTT. Protein: CASSPPAANNEKLFF.

The V and J genes are TRBV4-1 and TRBJ2-7; TRBD1 might be the D (6 bases). CDR3 length: 15 residues. The V end was cut by 3 bases, the J end by 5 bases, with 17 bases between. Germline values: CDR1 MGHRA, CDR2 YSYEKL. CDR3 residues: CASSHRTDGSNEQYF. The CDR3 DNA reads as TGCGCCAGCAGCCACCGGACAGACGGTAGCAACGAGCAGTACTTC.

The chain joins TRBV7-2 to TRBJ1-3, with D possibly TRBD1 on 5 matching bases. From germline, CDR1 is SGHTA and CDR2 FQGNSA. This CDR3 contains 14 residues. The ends were cut back, 8 bases at V and 1 base at J, with 12 bases in the middle. CDR3 bases: TGTGCCAGCCGACCCGGGGCATCTGGAAACACCATATATTTT. This gives the protein CASRPGASGNTIYF.

The V gene is TRBV29-1, the J gene TRBJ2-2; possible D gene TRBD2, 5 bases. V was pared by 6 bases and J by 0 bases, with 14 bases between. The germline V gene encodes CDR1 SQVTM and CDR2 ANQGSEA. There are 15 residues in the CDR3. The chain's CDR3 is CSVSLGATNTGELFF. CDR3 coding DNA: TGCAGCGTCTCCCTGGGAGCGACGAACACCGGGGAGCTGTTTTTT.

The V gene is TRBV28, the J gene TRBJ1-3; tentative D call: TRBD1 (5 bases). V shed 7 bases and J shed 0 bases, with 10 bases lying between them. There are 14 residues in the CDR3. Germline V gene lookup returns CDR1 MDHEN and CDR2 SYDVKM. This chain's CDR3 is CASTTGGSGNTIYF. The CDR3 DNA sequence: TGTGCCAGCACCACGGGGGGCTCTGGAAACACCATATATTTT.

The chain combines TRBV6-6 with TRBJ2-5; no definite D call. Germline V gene lookup returns CDR1 MNHNY and CDR2 SVGAGI (reference sequence). The CDR3 runs 12 residues. The V and J ends lost 9 bases and 5 bases respectively, with 13 bases between them. The CDR3 DNA reads TGTGCCAGTACCAGGACGGTGGAGACCCAGTACTTC. This codes for CASTRTVETQYF.

This clone was picked up a small number of times. V gene TRBV5-1 combines with J gene TRBJ1-2, with a weak D call TRBD1 (5 bases). Per germline, CDR1 SGHRS and CDR2 YFSETQ. The CDR3 spans 14 residues. Trimming took 0 bases from V and 4 from J, leaving 10 bases between them. CDR3 in DNA: TGCGCCAGCAGCTTGGACCCAGGGAGCTATGGCTACACCTTC. Translated, it gives CASSLDPGSYGYTF.

This chain uses TRBV14 with TRBJ2-1; D not resolved. This CDR3 region has 14 residues. V lost 2 bases, J lost 0 bases, and 5 bases lay in between. CDR1 and CDR2 (germline): SGHDN, FVKESK. The CDR3 protein is CASSQYYSYNEQFF. DNA of the CDR3: TGTGCCAGCAGCCAATACTACTCCTACAATGAGCAGTTCTTC.

The chain is built from TRBV27 and TRBJ2-2, with 7 positions matching TRBD1. CDR1 is MNHEY and CDR2 is SMNVEV in the germline V gene (reference sequence). The CDR3 contains 14 residues. V dropped 6 bases and J dropped 4; count of bases not matched to a gene: 5. CDR3 nucleotide sequence: TGTGCCAGCAGGGATTCAGGGGGCACCGGGGAGCTGTTTTTT. Translation: CASRDSGGTGELFF.

The rearrangement joins TRBV9 to TRBJ2-2; TRBD2 agrees at 9 bases. Germline CDR1 and CDR2: SGDLS and YYNGEE. The CDR3 spans 18 residues. V lost 4 bases to trimming and J lost 0 bases; unmatched junction nucleotides: 10. The CDR3 here is CASSTAVGLATNTGELFF. In DNA, the CDR3 is TGTGCCAGCAGCACCGCCGTCGGACTAGCGACGAACACCGGGGAGCTGTTTTTT. Combining the CDR3 with reference TRBV9 and TRBJ2-2 gives the whole variable domain DSGVTQTPKHLITATGQRVTLRCSPRSGDLSVYWYQQSLDQGLQFLIQYYNGEERAKGNILERFSAQQFPDLHSELNLSSLELGDSALYFCASSTAVGLATNTGELFFGEGSRLTVL.

V is TRBV5-1 and J is TRBJ2-3; D gene unclear. CDR1 SGHRS and CDR2 YFSETQ come from the germline V gene. This CDR3 comprises 13 residues. The V and J ends lost 4 bases and 4 bases respectively, with 10 bases between them. The CDR3 coding sequence is TGCGCCAGCAGCCTATCGGAAGCAGATACGCAGTATTTT. This sequence encodes CASSLSEADTQYF.

In this sample, this clone is medium-sized. The chain links TRBV19 to TRBJ2-1, with TRBD2 matching 12 bases. Germline CDR1 is LNHDA and CDR2 is SQIVND (reference sequence). The CDR3 spans 17 residues. Trimming took 0 bases from V and 7 from J; bases not matched to a gene: 7. CDR3 loop: CASSIDCPGTSGNEQFF. CDR3 DNA: TGTGCCAGTAGTATAGATTGTCCCGGGACTAGCGGGAATGAGCAGTTCTTC.

The sample holds one count of this clone. This sequence joins TRBV12-5 and TRBJ2-1; D uncertain. V was trimmed by 6 bases and J by 5 bases, leaving 11 bases between them. CDR1 and CDR2 from the germline V gene are LGHNT and FRNRAP. This CDR3 comprises 13 residues. The CDR3 loop reads CASGRTEDNEQFF. The CDR3 DNA reads as TGTGCTAGTGGGAGGACGGAAGACAATGAGCAGTTCTTC.

The chain carries TRBV7-9 and TRBJ2-1; no definite D call. The V end lost 5 bases, the J end lost 5 bases, and 19 bases lay between the germline ends. The CDR3 sequence is 16 residues long. Per germline, CDR1 SEHNR and CDR2 FQNEAQ (reference sequence). The chain's CDR3 is CASSLSLGNPDNEQFF. The CDR3 coding sequence is TGTGCCAGCAGCCTTTCCTTAGGGAACCCGGACAATGAGCAGTTCTTC.